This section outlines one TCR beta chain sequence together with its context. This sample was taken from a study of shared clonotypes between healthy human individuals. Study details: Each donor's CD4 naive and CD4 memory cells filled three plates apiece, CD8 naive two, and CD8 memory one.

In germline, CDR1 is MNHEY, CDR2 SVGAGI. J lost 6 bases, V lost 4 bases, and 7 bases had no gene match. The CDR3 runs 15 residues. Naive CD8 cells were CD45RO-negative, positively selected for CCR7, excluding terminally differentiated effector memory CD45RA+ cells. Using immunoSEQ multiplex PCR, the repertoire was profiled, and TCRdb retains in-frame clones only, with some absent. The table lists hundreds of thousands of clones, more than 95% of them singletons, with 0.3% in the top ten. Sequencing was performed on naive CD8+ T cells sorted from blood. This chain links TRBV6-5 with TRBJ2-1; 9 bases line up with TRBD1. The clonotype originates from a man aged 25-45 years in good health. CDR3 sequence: CASSLTGGLSNEQFF. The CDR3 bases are TGTGCCAGCAGTTTAACAGGGGGCCTGTCCAATGAGCAGTTCTTC.